This T cell receptor beta chain was documented in a study of blood T cell repertoires in COVID-19. About the study: Acute-phase and convalescent COVID-19 samples originated in the United States, Italy and Spain. T cells, B-cell-depleted T cells, or PBMCs supplied cDNA or gDNA.

How the authors handled the data: By means of reference gene primer amplification, nucleated cell counts were estimated. Data came from immunoSEQ multiplex PCR; TCRdb stores just in-frame clones and leaves some out. V, J and clone size reflect that table, while D and trimming were determined from the DNA. The sample lists about 89,000 clones, about 80% occurring once. This CDR3 has 13 residues. Germline assignment: CDR1 KGHSH and CDR2 LQKENI. The ends were cut back, 0 bases at V and 0 bases at J, with 3 bases in the middle. For this clone: Different DNA sequences within this sample yield the same CDR3.

The source material was peripheral blood. This rearrangement joins TRBV18 to TRBJ2-7; D is uncertain. The TCR was taken from a woman aged 80 or older with acute or convalescent COVID-19. CDR3 residues: CASSPPSSYEQYF. In DNA form, the CDR3 reads TGTGCCAGCTCACCACCCTCCTCCTACGAGCAGTACTTC.